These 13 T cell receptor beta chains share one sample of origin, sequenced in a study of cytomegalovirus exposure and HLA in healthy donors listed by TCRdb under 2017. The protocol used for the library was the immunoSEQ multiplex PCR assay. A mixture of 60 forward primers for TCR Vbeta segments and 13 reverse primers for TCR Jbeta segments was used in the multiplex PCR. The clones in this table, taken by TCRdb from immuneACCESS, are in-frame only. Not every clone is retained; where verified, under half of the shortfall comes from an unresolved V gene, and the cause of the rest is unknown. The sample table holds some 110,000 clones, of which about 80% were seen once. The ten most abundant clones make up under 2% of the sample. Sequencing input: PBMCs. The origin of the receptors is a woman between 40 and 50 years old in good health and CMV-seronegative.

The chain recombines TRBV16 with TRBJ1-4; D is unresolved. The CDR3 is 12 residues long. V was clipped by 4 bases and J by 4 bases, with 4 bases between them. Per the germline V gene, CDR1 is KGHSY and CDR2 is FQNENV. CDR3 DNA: TGTGCCAGCAGCCTAGTTAATGAAAAACTGTTTTTT. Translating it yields CASSLVNEKLFF. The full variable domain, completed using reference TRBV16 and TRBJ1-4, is GEEVAQTPKHLVRGEGQKAKLYCAPIKGHSYVFWYQQVLKNEFKFLISFQNENVFDETGMPKERFSAKCLPNSPCSLEIQATKLEDSAVYFCASSLVNEKLFFGSGTQLSVL.

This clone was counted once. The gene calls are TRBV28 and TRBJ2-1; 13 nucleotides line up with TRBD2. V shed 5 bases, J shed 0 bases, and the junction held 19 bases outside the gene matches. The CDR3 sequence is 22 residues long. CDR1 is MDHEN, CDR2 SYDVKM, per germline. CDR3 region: CASSIPGLAGPVPRSSYNEQFF. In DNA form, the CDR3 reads TGTGCCAGCAGTATTCCGGGACTAGCGGGACCCGTTCCCAGAAGCTCCTACAATGAGCAGTTCTTC.

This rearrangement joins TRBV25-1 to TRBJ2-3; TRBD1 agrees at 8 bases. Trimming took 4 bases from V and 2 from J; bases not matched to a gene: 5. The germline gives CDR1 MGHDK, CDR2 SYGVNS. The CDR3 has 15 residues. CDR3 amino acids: CASSGGQVFTDTQYF. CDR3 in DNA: TGTGCCAGCAGTGGGGGACAGGTCTTCACAGATACGCAGTATTTT.

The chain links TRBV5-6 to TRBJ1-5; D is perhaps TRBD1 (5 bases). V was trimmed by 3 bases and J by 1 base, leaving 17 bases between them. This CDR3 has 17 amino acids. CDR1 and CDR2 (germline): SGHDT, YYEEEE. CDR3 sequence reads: CASSSFEGVWSNQPQHF. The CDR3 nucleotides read TGTGCCAGCAGCTCCTTCGAAGGGGTATGGAGCAATCAGCCCCAGCATTTT.

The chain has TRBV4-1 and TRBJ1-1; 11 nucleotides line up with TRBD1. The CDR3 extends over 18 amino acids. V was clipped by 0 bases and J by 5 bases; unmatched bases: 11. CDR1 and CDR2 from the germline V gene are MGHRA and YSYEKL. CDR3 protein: CASSQDPRDRGRGTEAFF. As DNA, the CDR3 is TGCGCCAGCAGCCAAGATCCCCGGGACAGGGGGAGGGGGACTGAAGCTTTCTTT.

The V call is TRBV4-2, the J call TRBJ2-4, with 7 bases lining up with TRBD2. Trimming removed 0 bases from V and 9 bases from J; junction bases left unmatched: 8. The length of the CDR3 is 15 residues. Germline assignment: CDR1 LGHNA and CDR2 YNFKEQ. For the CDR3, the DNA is TGTGCCAGCAGCCAAGATCGGGCGGGGGACCCCATTCAGTACTTC. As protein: CASSQDRAGDPIQYF.

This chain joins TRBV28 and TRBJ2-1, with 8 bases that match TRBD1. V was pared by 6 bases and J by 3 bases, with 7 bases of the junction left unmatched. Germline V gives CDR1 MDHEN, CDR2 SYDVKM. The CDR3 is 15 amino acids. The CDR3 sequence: CASSSSGGGYNEQFF. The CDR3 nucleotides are TGTGCCAGCAGCTCTTCAGGGGGCGGCTACAATGAGCAGTTCTTC.

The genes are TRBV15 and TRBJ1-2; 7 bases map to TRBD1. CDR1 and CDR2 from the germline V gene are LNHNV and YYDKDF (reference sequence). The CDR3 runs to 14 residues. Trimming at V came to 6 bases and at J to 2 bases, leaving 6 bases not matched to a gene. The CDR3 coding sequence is TGTGCCACCAGGGAAGGGGGCGAAAACTATGGCTACACCTTC. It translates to CATREGGENYGYTF.

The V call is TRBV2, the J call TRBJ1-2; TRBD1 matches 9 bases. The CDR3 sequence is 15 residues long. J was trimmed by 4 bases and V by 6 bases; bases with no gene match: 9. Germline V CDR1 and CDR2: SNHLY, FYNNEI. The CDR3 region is CASRSGTGYSYGYTF. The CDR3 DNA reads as TGTGCCAGCAGGTCTGGGACAGGGTATTCCTATGGCTACACCTTC.

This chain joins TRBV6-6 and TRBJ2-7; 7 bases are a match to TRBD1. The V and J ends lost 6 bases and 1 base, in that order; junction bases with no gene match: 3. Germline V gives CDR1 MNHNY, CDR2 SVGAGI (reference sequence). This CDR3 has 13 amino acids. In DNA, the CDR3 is TGTGCCAGCAGCCGGACAGGTTCCTACGAGCAGTACTTC. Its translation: CASSRTGSYEQYF.

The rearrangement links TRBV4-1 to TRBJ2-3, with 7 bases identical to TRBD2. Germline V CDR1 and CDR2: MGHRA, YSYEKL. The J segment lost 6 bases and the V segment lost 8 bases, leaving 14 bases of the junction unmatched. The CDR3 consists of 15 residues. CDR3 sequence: CASGGSPSNADTQYF. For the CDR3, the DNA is TGCGCCAGCGGCGGGAGCCCGTCGAATGCCGATACGCAGTATTTT.

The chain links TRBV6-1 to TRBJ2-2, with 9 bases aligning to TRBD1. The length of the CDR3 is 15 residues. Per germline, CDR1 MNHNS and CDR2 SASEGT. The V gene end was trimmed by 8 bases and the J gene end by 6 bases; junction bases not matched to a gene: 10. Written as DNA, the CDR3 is TGTGCCAGCTTGCCGGGACAGGGAAAAGCCGGGGAGCTGTTTTTT. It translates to CASLPGQGKAGELFF.

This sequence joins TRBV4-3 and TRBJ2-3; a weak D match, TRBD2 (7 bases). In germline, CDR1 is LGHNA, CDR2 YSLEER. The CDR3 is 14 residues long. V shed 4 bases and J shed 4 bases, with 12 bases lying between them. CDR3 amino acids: CASSPAGGPDTQYF. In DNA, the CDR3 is TGCGCCAGCAGCCCCGCCGGGGGGCCAGATACGCAGTATTTT.